A single sample is the source of the 28 T cell receptor beta chains below, sequenced in a study of shared clonotypes between healthy human individuals. Clones were sequenced by immunoSEQ multiplex PCR, and TCRdb holds only the in-frame ones, with some missing. Among about 2.4 million clones listed, under 95% were seen once. Sample: naive CD4+ T cells from PBMCs. Subset noted: CD45RA+ positively selected. The receptors stem from a man aged 18 to 35 in good health. Some clones in this sample may be carry-over from other donors' samples.

Details on this clone: Other DNA variants within this sample encode the same CDR3. This chain joins TRBV2 and TRBJ1-4; 10 nucleotides match TRBD1. The V segment lost 8 bases and the J segment 5 bases; nucleotides outside the gene matches: 2. CDR1 is SNHLY and CDR2 is FYNNEI in the germline V gene. The length of the CDR3 is 13 residues. The CDR3 coding sequence is TGTGCCAGCTTGGGACAGGGGAATGAAAAACTGTTTTTT. This codes for CASLGQGNEKLFF.

This clone was recorded once. CDR3 nucleotide sequence: TGTGCCAGCAGCTTGGCGCCAACACAGGGGCAAGAGACCCAGTACTTC. Its protein is CASSLAPTQGQETQYF. V is TRBV5-4 and J is TRBJ2-5, with 7 nucleotides matching TRBD1. The CDR3 spans 16 residues. V shed 0 bases and J 2 bases; nucleotides not matched to a gene: 7. From germline, CDR1 is SGHNT and CDR2 YYREEE (reference sequence). The variable domain in full, completed from reference TRBV5-4 and TRBJ2-5, reads ETGVTQSPTHLIKTRGQQVTLRCSSQSGHNTVSWYQQALGQGPQFIFQYYREEENGRGNFPPRFSGLQFPNYSSELNVNALELDDSALYLCASSLAPTQGQETQYFGPGTRLLVL.

J is TRBJ2-1 and V is TRBV19; perhaps TRBD1 as D (5 bases). CDR1 and CDR2 from the germline V gene are LNHDA and SQIVND (reference sequence). This CDR3 is built from 15 residues. V lost 9 bases and J lost 0, with 15 bases in between. This CDR3 reads CASRPDSSSYNEQFF. The CDR3 nucleotides read TGTGCCAGCAGACCCGACAGCAGCTCCTACAATGAGCAGTTCTTC.

The J gene is TRBJ1-1, the V gene TRBV7-2; D not resolved. This CDR3 contains 14 residues. V gave up 1 base and J gave up 1 base, with 7 bases separating them. Germline-derived CDR1 and CDR2 are SGHTA and FQGNSA. The CDR3 region is CASSLEATNTEAFF. CDR3 DNA sequence: TGTGCCAGCAGCTTAGAAGCGACGAACACTGAAGCTTTCTTT.

Concerning this clone: Other nucleotide sequences from this sample produce the same CDR3. The chain is built from TRBV28 and TRBJ2-7, with unresolved D. The germline V and J ends were trimmed by 5 bases and 4 bases, with 6 bases remaining between them. CDR3 length: 11 residues. Germline V gene sequence: CDR1 MDHEN, CDR2 SYDVKM. The CDR3 sequence: CASSSRYEQYF. Written as DNA, the CDR3 is TGTGCCAGCAGTAGCCGGTACGAGCAGTACTTC.

V usage is TRBV7-7 and J usage is TRBJ2-5, with 9 positions matching TRBD1. The V and J ends lost 5 bases and 1 base, in that order; junction bases with no gene match: 5. In germline, CDR1 is SSHAT, CDR2 FNYEAQ (reference sequence). The CDR3 has 15 amino acids. CDR3 sequence: CASSHPGQGQETQYF. DNA for the CDR3: TGTGCCAGCAGCCACCCGGGACAGGGCCAAGAGACCCAGTACTTC.

The chain combines TRBV9 with TRBJ2-2; D call uncertain. V was shortened by 0 bases and J by 3 bases, with 9 bases between the two germline ends. The CDR3 extends over 15 amino acids. The germline gives CDR1 SGDLS, CDR2 YYNGEE. In nucleotides, the CDR3 is TGTGCCAGCAGCGTAGAAAAAAGTGACACCGGGGAGCTGTTTTTT. It is translated as CASSVEKSDTGELFF.

The chain employs TRBV27 and TRBJ2-7; D gene ambiguous. The ends were cut back, 7 bases at V and 9 bases at J, with 19 bases in the middle. Germline CDR1 is MNHEY and CDR2 is SMNVEV (reference sequence). The CDR3 extends over 13 amino acids. CDR3 sequence: CASTPQYSTRQYF. The CDR3 DNA reads as TGTGCCAGCACCCCACAGTACTCTACGAGGCAGTACTTC.

The chain joins TRBV10-1 to TRBJ2-3; D is unclear. With 3 bases removed from V and 4 bases from J, the gap between germline ends came to 14 bases. This CDR3 is built from 15 residues. Per germline, CDR1 WNHNN and CDR2 SYGVQD (reference sequence). The CDR3 coding sequence is TGCGCCAGCAGTGACTATGGAATGCATTCAGATACGCAGTATTTT. Amino acids: CASSDYGMHSDTQYF.

The CDR3 nucleotides read TGCGCCAGCAGCCCCAGGGGGAAGGGTTATGAGACCCAGTACTTC. Translation: CASSPRGKGYETQYF. The V call is TRBV5-1, the J call TRBJ2-5; 7 positions agree with TRBD1. CDR3 length equals 15 residues. The V gene end was trimmed by 4 bases and the J gene end by 5 bases; junction bases not matched to a gene: 11. Germline V lookup: CDR1 SGHRS, CDR2 YFSETQ.

The chain recombines TRBV7-3 with TRBJ2-7; 7 bases are shared with TRBD1. CDR3 length equals 16 residues. J was trimmed by 2 bases and V by 2 bases; bases with no gene match: 9. The V gene's germline CDR1 is SGHTA and CDR2 FQGTGA. CDR3 coding DNA: TGTGCCAGCAGCTTATTCCCGACAGGGACCCCCTACGAGCAGTACTTC. It yields the protein CASSLFPTGTPYEQYF.

This clone was picked up one time. The chain combines TRBV18 with TRBJ2-6, with 7 positions matching TRBD1. Trimming cost V 6 bases and J 0 bases; bases outside gene matches: 8. The germline gives CDR1 KGHSH, CDR2 LQKENI. CDR3 length: 17 amino acids. In nucleotides, the CDR3 is TGTGCCAGCTCGCCGGGACAGTCCTACTCTGGGGCCAACGTCCTGACTTTC. Protein: CASSPGQSYSGANVLTF.

The gene calls are TRBV5-1 and TRBJ2-2, with 8 bases matching TRBD2. V gave up 4 bases and J gave up 0 bases; unmatched junction bases: 8. This CDR3 is built from 17 residues. The V gene's germline CDR1 is SGHRS and CDR2 YFSETQ. The CDR3 is CASSPTLSGANTGELFF. The CDR3 DNA reads TGCGCCAGCAGCCCCACCCTTAGCGGGGCGAACACCGGGGAGCTGTTTTTT.

V gene TRBV5-1 combines with J gene TRBJ2-1; TRBD2 matches at 7 bases. Germline V gives CDR1 SGHRS, CDR2 YFSETQ. CDR3 size: 17 residues. V dropped 4 bases and J dropped 0; count of bases not matched to a gene: 10. The CDR3 nucleotides are TGCGCCAGCAGCCCCGGACGAGCGGGGAGCTCCTACAATGAGCAGTTCTTC. The encoded protein is CASSPGRAGSSYNEQFF.

As concerns this clone: Other DNA sequences in the sample encode the same CDR3. This chain uses TRBV28 with TRBJ1-1; possibly TRBD1 for D (5 bases). CDR1 is MDHEN, CDR2 SYDVKM, per germline. The V end was cut by 8 bases, the J end by 5 bases, with 9 bases between. CDR3 length: 11 residues. The CDR3 DNA sequence: TGTGCCAGCCTGGGGGGGACTGAAGCTTTCTTT. Amino acid sequence: CASLGGTEAFF.

The chain carries TRBV28 and TRBJ2-7, with a tentative D call TRBD2 (5 bases). The ends were cut back, 2 bases at V and 7 bases at J, with 12 bases in the middle. The length of the CDR3 is 13 residues. Germline V gives CDR1 MDHEN, CDR2 SYDVKM. The CDR3 sequence is CASSLIAWREQYF. CDR3 DNA: TGTGCCAGCAGTTTAATAGCCTGGAGGGAGCAGTACTTC.

V and J are TRBV20-1 and TRBJ2-1, with unresolved D. The CDR3 has 10 amino acids. Trimming left V 5 bases short and J 8 bases short, with 7 bases between. The germline V gene has CDR1 DFQATT and CDR2 SNEGSKA (reference sequence). The CDR3 reads CSASVHEQFF. CDR3 in DNA: TGCAGTGCTTCAGTCCATGAGCAGTTCTTC.

The chain combines TRBV28 with TRBJ2-3, with 10 bases lining up with TRBD2. The CDR3 covers 15 residues. J gave up 5 bases and V 6 bases, and 8 bases lay outside the gene matches. Germline V CDR1 and CDR2: MDHEN, SYDVKM. The CDR3 sequence is CASSWSGRVLDTQYF. The CDR3 coding sequence is TGTGCCAGCAGCTGGAGCGGGAGGGTGTTAGATACGCAGTATTTT.

The V call is TRBV5-1, the J call TRBJ2-5; D possibly matches TRBD1 or TRBD2 (5 bases each). The V end lost 0 bases, the J end lost 1 base, and 10 bases lay between the germline ends. Germline CDR1 SGHRS, CDR2 YFSETQ. The CDR3 covers 15 residues. The CDR3 is CASSLEGGGQETQYF. CDR3 DNA: TGCGCCAGCAGCTTGGAGGGTGGGGGCCAAGAGACCCAGTACTTC. Drawing the rest from reference TRBV5-1 and TRBJ2-5, the complete variable domain is KAGVTQTPRYLIKTRGQQVTLSCSPISGHRSVSWYQQTPGQGLQFLFEYFSETQRNKGNFPGRFSGRQFSNSRSEMNVSTLELGDSALYLCASSLEGGGQETQYFGPGTRLLVL.

This clone was recorded a few times. Other nucleotide sequences in the sample specify the same CDR3. The rearrangement links TRBV30 to TRBJ1-1; D gene uncertain. CDR3 size: 13 residues. The V gene's germline CDR1 is GTSNPN and CDR2 SVGIG (reference sequence). The germline V and J ends were trimmed by 3 bases and 1 base, with 9 bases remaining between them. The CDR3 loop is CAWSQRGNTEAFF. CDR3 coding DNA: TGTGCCTGGAGCCAGCGGGGGAACACTGAAGCTTTCTTT.

The rearrangement uses TRBV4-2 and TRBJ2-7; TRBD2 aligns across 10 bases. CDR1 is LGHNA, CDR2 YNFKEQ, per germline. V lost 1 base to trimming and J lost 1 base; unmatched junction nucleotides: 4. The CDR3 totals 16 residues. The chain's CDR3 is CASSQASSGRSYEQYF. CDR3 DNA: TGTGCCAGCAGCCAAGCGTCTAGCGGGAGATCCTACGAGCAGTACTTC.

The chain is built from TRBV28 and TRBJ1-2, with a tentative D call TRBD1 (5 bases). V dropped 5 bases and J dropped 2 bases, with 21 bases sitting between them. CDR1 and CDR2 from the germline V gene are MDHEN and SYDVKM. The length of the CDR3 is 17 residues. CDR3 nucleotides: TGTGCCAGCAGTCGATTTGACGGGGGAGCCCGAAACTATGGCTACACCTTC. Its translation: CASSRFDGGARNYGYTF.

CDR3 coding DNA: TGTGCCAGCTCACCACCAGGGCTTAGGAGCACCGGGGAGCTGTTTTTT. Translating it yields CASSPPGLRSTGELFF. V gene TRBV18 combines with J gene TRBJ2-2; no clear D. The CDR3 is made up of 16 amino acids. CDR1 and CDR2 (germline): KGHSH, LQKENI. The ends were cut back, 0 bases at V and 4 bases at J, with 12 bases in the middle.

The chain joins TRBV7-9 to TRBJ1-6; D is unresolved. Germline V gene lookup returns CDR1 SEHNR and CDR2 FQNEAQ (reference sequence). This CDR3 is 13 amino acids long. Deletions cut 4 bases from V and 9 bases from J, with 10 bases between. The CDR3, as DNA: TGTGCCAGCAGCTCACTGGGAACTTCACCCCTCCACTTT. Amino acids: CASSSLGTSPLHF.

V and J are TRBV11-3 and TRBJ2-7, with a weak D call TRBD1 (6 bases). Germline V gene sequence: CDR1 SGHNT, CDR2 YENEEA. V lost 1 base and J lost 2, with 21 bases in between. The CDR3 runs to 18 residues. In DNA form, the CDR3 reads TGTGCCAGCAGCTTAGCCAAAATGGGGGCGGAAGACACCTACGAGCAGTACTTC. Its protein is CASSLAKMGAEDTYEQYF.

This chain connects TRBV14 to TRBJ2-6, with a tentative D call TRBD2 (5 bases). V was trimmed by 4 bases and J by 2 bases, leaving 12 bases between them. The CDR3 contains 16 residues. Germline-derived CDR1 and CDR2 are SGHDN and FVKESK. CDR3 region: CASSRPGNTGANVLTF. CDR3 bases: TGTGCCAGCAGCCGACCCGGGAACACTGGGGCCAACGTCCTGACTTTC.

V is TRBV29-1 and J is TRBJ2-5, with TRBD2 identical over 9 bases. Germline assignment: CDR1 SQVTM and CDR2 ANQGSEA. Trimming cost V 6 bases and J 4 bases; bases outside gene matches: 9. The CDR3 is 14 residues long. CDR3 nucleotide sequence: TGCAGCGTGAGTGAGCGGGAGGTGAGAGAGACCCAGTACTTC. Its protein is CSVSEREVRETQYF.

The chain combines TRBV2 with TRBJ2-5, with TRBD1 identical over 7 bases. There are 13 residues in the CDR3. The germline V gene encodes CDR1 SNHLY and CDR2 FYNNEI. J was trimmed by 4 bases and V by 7 bases; bases with no gene match: 6. CDR3 DNA sequence: TGTGCCAGCAACAGACAGGGACGAGAGACCCAGTACTTC. Residues: CASNRQGRETQYF.